The 22 T cell receptor beta chains below were found in one sample sequenced in a study of blood T cell repertoires in COVID-19. TCRdb keeps only in-frame clones here, not all; method: immunoSEQ multiplex PCR. This sample has fewer than 350,000 clones, with 85% found just once. Sequenced input: PBMCs or T cells enriched from blood (not recorded which). The receptors stem from a woman in her forties or fifties who had recovered from COVID-19.

V and J are TRBV30 and TRBJ1-5; TRBD1 might be the D (6 bases). The CDR3 has 13 amino acids. The V end was cut by 2 bases, the J end by 4 bases, with 9 bases between. Germline lookup yields CDR1 GTSNPN and CDR2 SVGIG (reference sequence). DNA of the CDR3: TGTGCCTGGAGTCTCGACAGGAATCAGCCCCAGCATTTT. This gives the protein CAWSLDRNQPQHF.

The chain is built from TRBV27 and TRBJ1-5, with TRBD1 matching 8 bases. CDR1 is MNHEY and CDR2 is SMNVEV in the germline V gene (reference sequence). This CDR3 has 14 amino acids. Unmatched junction bases numbered 4, after V lost 7 bases and J lost 2 bases. The CDR3 reads CASKGQGGNQPQHF. CDR3 nucleotide sequence: TGTGCCAGCAAAGGACAGGGAGGCAATCAGCCCCAGCATTTT.

The gene calls are TRBV29-1 and TRBJ1-4, with TRBD1 identical over 7 bases. Trimming took 4 bases from V and 7 from J; bases not matched to a gene: 3. Germline V gene lookup returns CDR1 SQVTM and CDR2 ANQGSEA. This CDR3 region has 12 residues. The CDR3 loop reads CSVGRQGEKLFF. Written as DNA, the CDR3 is TGCAGCGTTGGAAGACAGGGTGAAAAACTGTTTTTT.

The rearrangement uses TRBV25-1 and TRBJ1-3; D is undetermined. This CDR3 spans 14 amino acids. Germline CDR1 reads MGHDK; CDR2 reads SYGVNS. The V and J ends lost 3 bases and 0 bases respectively, with 6 bases between them. CDR3 in DNA: TGTGCCAGCAGTGATTACTCCTCTGGAAACACCATATATTTT. The encoded protein is CASSDYSSGNTIYF.

The genes are TRBV19 and TRBJ1-6; no firm D call. The CDR3 is made up of 16 amino acids. V lost 5 bases, J lost 0 bases, and 11 bases lay in between. CDR1 is LNHDA and CDR2 is SQIVND in the germline V gene (reference sequence). CDR3 protein: CASSPQLSSYNSPLHF. CDR3 DNA: TGTGCCAGTAGTCCACAGCTCAGCTCCTATAATTCACCCCTCCACTTT.

V is TRBV6-1 and J is TRBJ2-7; 7 bases fit TRBD2. Germline V gene sequence: CDR1 MNHNS, CDR2 SASEGT. V gave up 3 bases and J gave up 0 bases; unmatched junction bases: 2. There are 14 residues in the CDR3. The CDR3 sequence is CASSEASGSYEQYF. The CDR3 DNA reads as TGTGCCAGCAGTGAGGCTAGCGGCTCCTACGAGCAGTACTTC.

The rearrangement joins TRBV15 to TRBJ2-7; TRBD2 matches 9 bases. The length of the CDR3 is 14 residues. Trimming at V came to 2 bases and at J to 5 bases, leaving 4 bases not matched to a gene. The V gene's germline CDR1 is LNHNV and CDR2 YYDKDF (reference sequence). The CDR3: CATSRRRTSDEQYF. As DNA, the CDR3 is TGTGCCACCAGCAGACGTCGGACTAGCGACGAGCAGTACTTC. The entire variable domain, with the rest obtained from reference TRBV15 and TRBJ2-7, is as follows: DAMVIQNPRYQVTQFGKPVTLSCSQTLNHNVMYWYQQKSSQAPKLLFHYYDKDFNNEADTPDNFQSRRPNTSFCFLDIRSPGLGDTAMYLCATSRRRTSDEQYFGPGTRLTVT.

This chain uses TRBV5-1 with TRBJ2-3, with TRBD2 matching 13 bases. The length of the CDR3 is 16 residues. In germline, CDR1 is SGHRS, CDR2 YFSETQ. V gave up 4 bases and J gave up 7 bases; unmatched junction bases: 9. The CDR3 nucleotides are TGCGCCAGCAGCGGGACTAGCGGGACAAGATTAAATACGCAGTATTTT. The encoded protein is CASSGTSGTRLNTQYF.

This chain joins TRBV18 and TRBJ2-7, with 7 bases lining up with TRBD1. V shed 5 bases, J shed 6 bases, and the junction held 13 bases outside the gene matches. CDR3 size: 15 residues. The germline CDR1 and CDR2 sequences are KGHSH and LQKENI. The CDR3 DNA is TGTGCCAGCTCAGCTGGGGGACAGAACGGCGCCGAGCAGTACTTC. This sequence encodes CASSAGGQNGAEQYF. The whole variable domain, remainder taken from reference TRBV18 and TRBJ2-7, is NAGVMQNPRHLVRRRGQEARLRCSPMKGHSHVYWYRQLPEEGLKFMVYLQKENIIDESGMPKERFSAEFPKEGPSILRIQQVVRGDSAAYFCASSAGGQNGAEQYFGPGTRLTVT.

This chain connects TRBV14 to TRBJ2-4; D is perhaps TRBD2 (5 bases). Germline V gives CDR1 SGHDN, CDR2 FVKESK. The CDR3 totals 13 residues. Trimming cost V 1 base and J 7 bases, with 8 bases left between them. This CDR3 is CASSQVLGNIQYF. CDR3 nucleotide sequence: TGTGCCAGCAGCCAAGTACTAGGGAACATTCAGTACTTC.

V usage is TRBV19 and J usage is TRBJ1-6; D possibly corresponds to TRBD1 (5 bases). CDR3 length: 13 residues. V lost 3 bases and J 14 bases, leaving 14 bases between the germline ends. Germline V CDR1 and CDR2: LNHDA, SQIVND (reference sequence). The CDR3: CASSMQGRVALHF. CDR3 in DNA: TGTGCCAGTAGTATGCAGGGAAGGGTGGCCCTCCACTTT.

The CDR3 here is CASSRLGLAGIQETQYF. Here the CDR3 DNA reads TGTGCCAGCAGCCGATTAGGACTAGCGGGGATACAAGAGACCCAGTACTTC. This chain links TRBV11-2 with TRBJ2-5; TRBD2 matches at 12 bases. Unmatched junction bases numbered 9, after V lost 5 bases and J lost 2 bases. The CDR3 has 17 amino acids. Germline values: CDR1 SGHAT, CDR2 FQNNGV.

The chain employs TRBV3-1 (or the pseudogene TRBV3-2) and TRBJ1-1, with D perhaps matching TRBD1 (6 bases). CDR1 and CDR2 from the germline V gene are LGHDT and YNNKEL (reference sequence). Trimming pared 3 bases from V and 3 bases from J, leaving 17 bases between. This CDR3 is built from 16 residues. The CDR3 protein is CASSHTGTSGYTEAFF. The CDR3, as DNA: TGTGCCAGCAGCCACACAGGGACGAGCGGTTACACTGAAGCTTTCTTT.

V gene TRBV9 combines with J gene TRBJ1-4; the D is unclear. V lost 0 bases to trimming and J lost 3 bases, with 9 bases between them. CDR1 and CDR2 (germline): SGDLS, YYNGEE. The CDR3 has 15 amino acids. The CDR3 bases are TGTGCCAGCAGCGTAGGCGGGGAGGCTAATGAAAAACTGTTTTTT. It specifies CASSVGGEANEKLFF.

The chain carries TRBV5-4 and TRBJ1-1; 10 bases align to TRBD1. This CDR3 spans 14 amino acids. Germline CDR1 reads SGHNT; CDR2 reads YYREEE (reference sequence). V lost 10 bases to trimming and J lost 2 bases; unmatched junction nucleotides: 8. CDR3 residues: CASRDRGTNTEAFF. DNA of the CDR3: TGTGCCTCGCGGGACAGGGGAACTAACACTGAAGCTTTCTTT.

In its sample, this clone was seen once. V is TRBV7-8 and J is TRBJ2-7; D is ambiguous. V was clipped by 5 bases and J by 2 bases, with 4 bases between them. Germline CDR1 SGHVS, CDR2 FQNEAQ. CDR3 size: 11 residues. In nucleotides, the CDR3 is TGTGCCAGCAGCCTTACCTACGAGCAGTACTTC. Residues: CASSLTYEQYF.

The rearrangement links TRBV15 to TRBJ1-6; D is uncertain. The V gene lost 2 bases and the J gene lost 8 bases, with 7 bases spanning the gap. The germline gives CDR1 LNHNV, CDR2 YYDKDF (reference sequence). The CDR3 covers 13 residues. CDR3 nucleotides: TGTGCCACCAGCAGACAGGTTGATTCACCCCTCCACTTT. Translated, it gives CATSRQVDSPLHF. Together with reference TRBV15 and TRBJ1-6, the CDR3 gives the full variable domain: DAMVIQNPRYQVTQFGKPVTLSCSQTLNHNVMYWYQQKSSQAPKLLFHYYDKDFNNEADTPDNFQSRRPNTSFCFLDIRSPGLGDTAMYLCATSRQVDSPLHFGNGTRLTVT.

The chain links TRBV18 to TRBJ2-2; D perhaps matches TRBD1 (5 bases). V was pared by 9 bases and J by 2 bases, with 10 bases between. The length of the CDR3 is 13 residues. The germline V gene has CDR1 KGHSH and CDR2 LQKENI. This CDR3 is CARQDRNTGELFF. CDR3 sequence (DNA): TGTGCCAGACAAGACAGAAACACCGGGGAGCTGTTTTTT.

The chain's CDR3 is CASSPQLGWRQGKNIQYF. As DNA, the CDR3 is TGTGCCAGCTCACCACAACTAGGGTGGCGACAGGGTAAAAACATTCAGTACTTC. The chain couples TRBV18 to TRBJ2-4, with 7 nucleotides matching TRBD1. CDR3 length: 18 residues. J gave up 4 bases and V 1 base, and 13 bases lay outside the gene matches. Germline loops: CDR1 KGHSH, CDR2 LQKENI.

V and J are TRBV5-4 and TRBJ1-1; D uncertain. This CDR3 has 15 residues. V gave up 0 bases and J gave up 2 bases, with 11 bases separating them. Germline assignment: CDR1 SGHNT and CDR2 YYREEE (reference sequence). The chain's CDR3 is CASSLDRGINTEAFF. CDR3 sequence (DNA): TGTGCCAGCAGCTTGGATCGGGGTATAAACACTGAAGCTTTCTTT.

This clone was observed a few times. The chain employs TRBV10-3 and TRBJ1-1; TRBD1 is a possible D gene (5 bases). Germline values: CDR1 ENHRY, CDR2 SYGVKD. The length of the CDR3 is 16 residues. V was pared by 3 bases and J by 0 bases, with 14 bases between. CDR3 sequence (DNA): TGTGCCATCAGTGATGGGGGGAGTGGGCTGAACACTGAAGCTTTCTTT. This encodes CAISDGGSGLNTEAFF.

This clone has just one count. The sample carries other DNA sequences with the same CDR3. The chain joins TRBV2 to TRBJ1-5, with 10 bases lining up with TRBD1. J gave up 4 bases and V 4 bases, and 4 bases lay outside the gene matches. This CDR3 is 15 amino acids long. CDR1 and CDR2 (germline): SNHLY, FYNNEI. In DNA form, the CDR3 reads TGTGCCAGCAGTGCCGGACAGGGGGGGAATCAGCCCCAGCATTTT. Translation gives CASSAGQGGNQPQHF.